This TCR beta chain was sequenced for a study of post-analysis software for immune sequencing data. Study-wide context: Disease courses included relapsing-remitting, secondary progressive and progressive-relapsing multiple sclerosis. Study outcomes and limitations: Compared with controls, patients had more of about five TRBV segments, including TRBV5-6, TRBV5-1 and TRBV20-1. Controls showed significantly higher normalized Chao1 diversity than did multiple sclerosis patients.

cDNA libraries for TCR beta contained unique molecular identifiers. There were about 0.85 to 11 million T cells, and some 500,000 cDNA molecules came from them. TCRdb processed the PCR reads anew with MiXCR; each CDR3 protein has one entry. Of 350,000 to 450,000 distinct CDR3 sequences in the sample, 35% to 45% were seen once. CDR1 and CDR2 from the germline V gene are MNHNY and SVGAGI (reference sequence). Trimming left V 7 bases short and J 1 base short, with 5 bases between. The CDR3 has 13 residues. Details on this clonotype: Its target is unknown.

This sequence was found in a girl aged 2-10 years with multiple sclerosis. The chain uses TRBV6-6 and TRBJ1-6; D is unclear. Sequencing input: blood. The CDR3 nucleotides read TGTGCCAGCATTGGATCCTATAATTCACCCCTCCACTTT. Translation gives CASIGSYNSPLHF.